The 2 T cell receptor beta chains listed next were all sequenced from one sample in a study of long-term antiretroviral therapy in people with HIV (dated by TCRdb to 2021 to 2024). The immunoSEQ hsTCRB v3.0 assay was used at survey level resolution to sequence the TRB variable region. TCRdb took over this immuneACCESS table, retaining in-frame rearrangements with V and J assigned. Such tables are incomplete; in checked studies, under half of the missing clones stem from an unresolved V gene, and the remainder is unexplained. In this sample the table shows 15,000 to 20,000 clones, roughly 77% of which occur a single time. In total, the top ten clones hold approximately 9.5% of the sample. Sequenced material: unsorted PBMCs, taken 0.3 years after starting antiretroviral therapy. These receptors originate from a man younger than 35 with HIV.

The chain joins TRBV15 to TRBJ2-2; D is perhaps TRBD1 or TRBD2 (5 bases each). CDR3 length: 18 amino acids. CDR1 LNHNV and CDR2 YYDKDF come from the germline V gene (reference sequence). The V end was cut by 0 bases, the J end by 3 bases, with 17 bases between. This CDR3 reads CATSRDWVVMGDTGELFF. CDR3 bases: TGTGCCACCAGCAGAGATTGGGTCGTCATGGGGGACACCGGGGAGCTGTTTTTT.

Details on this clone: A read error may account for a junction end that differs from germline. This sequence joins TRBV9 and TRBJ1-3, with no clear D. This CDR3 is 13 amino acids long. Germline values: CDR1 SGDLS, CDR2 YYNGEE. The DNA of the CDR3 is TGTGCCAGCGGCGTTACCTCTGGAAACACCATATATTTT. Amino acid sequence: CASGVTSGNTIYF.